This paragraph covers one T cell receptor (beta chain) sequence. Its antigen is not known. Trimming took off 2 bases at V and 10 bases at J, with 9 bases between the two ends. The germline V gene encodes CDR1 SGHTA and CDR2 FQGTGA. CDR3 length: 12 residues. This entry comes from a study of cytotoxic CD8 clonotypes in ibrutinib-treated CLL. Broader study findings: Circulating CD8+ T-cell counts were tracked by baseline clonality, which exceeded that of age-matched healthy donors.

TCRdb's table, derived via immunoSEQ multiplex PCR, lists solely in-frame clones and lacks some. The sample has 250,000 or so clones; around 70% are singletons. The sample consisted of PBMCs, taken after 24 months of ibrutinib treatment. This chain links TRBV7-3 with TRBJ2-1, with D possibly being TRBD2 (5 bases). This sequence originates from a human donor with chronic lymphocytic leukemia. CDR3 sequence reads: CASSLLLGEQFF. As DNA, the CDR3 is TGTGCCAGCAGCTTACTACTAGGGGAGCAGTTCTTC.